The rows below give T cell receptor beta chains drawn from one sample of a study of T-cell memory formation after mild COVID-19. MiXCR, applied by TCRdb to the 5' RACE reads, yields one record per CDR3 protein. This sample carries tens of thousands of distinct CDR3 sequences, about a sixth of them seen once, and the ten largest clones take about 31%. The material sequenced was PBMCs or a T cell subset sorted from them (not recorded which). The origin of the receptors is an adult woman who had mild COVID-19 (a few samples of this study predate the infection). Cell type and time point are not known. CDR3s include the opening cysteine and the closing phenylalanine or tryptophan. A D gene is named only where the DNA matches it firmly. The size of a clone is reported for some rows only, either as once, few or many, or as a class for expanded clones.

J gene: TRBJ2-7
clone size: few
D gene: .
CDR3 length: 15
V gene: TRBV5-1
CDR3 DNA: TGCGCCAGCAGCTTACTAACAGGGTATTCCTACGAGCAGTACTTC
CDR3 protein: CASSLLTGYSYEQYF

J gene: TRBJ2-4
clone size: few
D gene: .
CDR3 length: 15
V gene: TRBV7-6
CDR3 DNA: TGTGCCAGCAGCTTAGAAGCAGGGCTCAAAAACATTCAGTACTTC
CDR3 protein: CASSLEAGLKNIQYF

J gene: TRBJ2-5
clone size: .
D gene: TRBD1
CDR3 length: 15
V gene: TRBV5-1
CDR3 DNA: TGCGCCAGCAGATCGCCGGGACAGGGAGAAGAGACCCAGTACTTC
CDR3 protein: CASRSPGQGEETQYF

J gene: TRBJ2-7
clone size: .
D gene: TRBD1
CDR3 length: 13
V gene: TRBV30
CDR3 DNA: TGTGCCTGGGGACAGGGGCCTTTGTACGAGCAGTACTTC
CDR3 protein: CAWGQGPLYEQYF

J gene: TRBJ2-1
clone size: few
D gene: TRBD1
CDR3 length: 16
V gene: TRBV20-1
CDR3 DNA: TGCAGTGCTAGAGAGCCGGGACAGGCCCTCTGGGATGAGCAGTTCTTC
CDR3 protein: CSAREPGQALWDEQFF

J gene: TRBJ2-7
clone size: few
D gene: .
CDR3 length: 14
V gene: TRBV27
CDR3 DNA: TGTGCCAGCAGTATTACAGGGAGCTCCTACGAGCAGTACTTC
CDR3 protein: CASSITGSSYEQYF

J gene: TRBJ2-7
clone size: .
D gene: TRBD2
CDR3 length: 15
V gene: TRBV12-3/TRBV12-4
CDR3 DNA: TGTGCCAGCAGTGGACTAGCGGAGGGAACCTACGAGCAGTACTTC
CDR3 protein: CASSGLAEGTYEQYF

J gene: TRBJ2-7
clone size: .
D gene: TRBD1
CDR3 length: 13
V gene: TRBV29-1
CDR3 DNA: TGCAGCGTTCCGGGACAGGGTACCTACGAGCAGTACTTC
CDR3 protein: CSVPGQGTYEQYF

J gene: TRBJ2-3
clone size: few
D gene: .
CDR3 length: 14
V gene: TRBV20-1
CDR3 DNA: TGCAGTGCTAGAGTGGGAACTAGTGCAGATACGCAGTATTTT
CDR3 protein: CSARVGTSADTQYF

J gene: TRBJ2-1
clone size: .
D gene: TRBD2
CDR3 length: 17
V gene: TRBV2
CDR3 DNA: TGTGCCAGCAGTGAAACCCCTACTAGCGTCTCCTACAATGAGCAGTTCTTC
CDR3 protein: CASSETPTSVSYNEQFF